What follows are 28 T cell receptor beta chains derived from one specimen sequenced in a study of long-term antiretroviral therapy in people with HIV. Researchers ran immunoSEQ v3.0 at survey level. The protocol was immunoSEQ multiplex PCR, while the TCRdb copy is restricted to in-frame clones and leaves out a portion. The repertoire holds about 22,000 clones, with 80% to 90% as singletons. The source material was unsorted PBMCs, sampled 0.1 years before starting antiretroviral therapy. The receptors were sampled from a young man with HIV.

The chain uses TRBV7-3 and TRBJ2-7; D is undetermined. CDR1 SGHTA and CDR2 FQGTGA come from the germline V gene. The length of the CDR3 is 15 residues. V lost 3 bases and J 5 bases, leaving 17 bases between the germline ends. For the CDR3, the DNA is TGTGCCAGCAGCTTTAACGGGTTTAAGTCTGACGAGCAGTACTTC. It yields the protein CASSFNGFKSDEQYF.

The rearrangement joins TRBV4-1 to TRBJ1-2, with D possibly matching TRBD1 (5 bases). The germline gives CDR1 MGHRA, CDR2 YSYEKL. The CDR3 is made up of 16 amino acids. V dropped 1 base and J dropped 5 bases, with 17 bases sitting between them. The CDR3 sequence: CASSQGLTPEGYGYTF. The CDR3 DNA reads TGCGCCAGCAGCCAAGGACTGACACCGGAGGGGTATGGCTACACCTTC.

The genes are TRBV19 and TRBJ2-4; the D is unclear. V was clipped by 5 bases and J by 0 bases, with 14 bases between them. The CDR3 runs to 16 residues. Germline V CDR1 and CDR2: LNHDA, SQIVND (reference sequence). The CDR3 bases are TGTGCCAGTAGTGCCCTCCAGGCCCGAGCCAAAAACATTCAGTACTTC. Translation gives CASSALQARAKNIQYF.

The chain combines TRBV27 with TRBJ2-2; TRBD2 matches 7 bases. The V gene end was trimmed by 5 bases and the J gene end by 6 bases; junction bases not matched to a gene: 3. The CDR3 has 13 residues. In germline, CDR1 is MNHEY, CDR2 SMNVEV (reference sequence). The CDR3 DNA follows: TGTGCCAGCAGTCCAGCGGGGTCCGGGGAGCTGTTTTTT. Translated, it gives CASSPAGSGELFF.

This chain joins TRBV19 and TRBJ1-3, with a weak D call TRBD1 (6 bases). CDR1 LNHDA and CDR2 SQIVND come from the germline V gene (reference sequence). The length of the CDR3 is 13 residues. Trimming cost V 5 bases and J 4 bases, with 9 bases left between them. In DNA form, the CDR3 reads TGTGCCAGTAGTCGGGGGGCCGGAAACACCATATATTTT. The encoded protein is CASSRGAGNTIYF.

Turning to this clone: One end of the junction varies from germline; a read error may be responsible. V usage is TRBV7-7 and J usage is TRBJ2-3; D is unresolved. From germline, CDR1 is SSHAT and CDR2 FNYEAQ (reference sequence). The CDR3 consists of 13 residues. CDR3: CASSLGLGDTQYF. DNA for the CDR3: TGTGCTAGCAGCTTAGGGCTTGGGGATACGCAGTATTTT.

The V and J genes are TRBV2 and TRBJ2-1; TRBD2 aligns across 7 bases. This CDR3 region has 14 residues. With 7 bases clipped from V and 3 bases from J, the junction kept 6 bases outside the gene matches. Germline V lookup: CDR1 SNHLY, CDR2 FYNNEI. The CDR3 sequence is CASMFGGGYNEQFF. CDR3 bases: TGTGCCAGCATGTTCGGCGGGGGCTACAATGAGCAGTTCTTC.

This clone has only one observation. The chain couples TRBV11-2 to TRBJ2-2; either TRBD1 or TRBD2 may fit D (6 bases each). The germline V and J ends were trimmed by 5 bases and 2 bases, with 21 bases remaining between them. Germline-derived CDR1 and CDR2 are SGHAT and FQNNGV. This CDR3 is built from 18 residues. For the CDR3, the DNA is TGTGCCAGCAGCCGATTAGGGGGGCCCAGAACAAACACCGGGGAGCTGTTTTTT. Translated: CASSRLGGPRTNTGELFF.

The chain couples TRBV19 to TRBJ1-2; TRBD1 aligns across 8 bases. The CDR3 covers 13 residues. The V and J ends lost 3 bases and 8 bases, in that order; junction bases with no gene match: 5. Per germline, CDR1 LNHDA and CDR2 SQIVND (reference sequence). In nucleotides, the CDR3 is TGTGCCAGTAGTATGGACAGGGTAAGAGGCTACACCTTC. Protein sequence: CASSMDRVRGYTF.

The chain is built from TRBV6-4 and TRBJ2-1; 11 bases are a match to TRBD2. V was clipped by 2 bases and J by 8 bases; unmatched bases: 5. CDR3 size: 15 residues. Germline CDR1 MRHNA, CDR2 SNTAGT. The CDR3 region has the DNA TGTGCCAGCAGTGACGAGACTAGCGGGGAAGATGAGCAGTTCTTC. Translated: CASSDETSGEDEQFF.

This chain connects TRBV2 to TRBJ2-6; the D is unclear. Trimming removed 7 bases at V and 4 bases at J, with 11 bases between. The germline V gene has CDR1 SNHLY and CDR2 FYNNEI. The CDR3 covers 14 residues. The CDR3 DNA reads TGTGCCAGCAACATTGATCAGGGGGCCAACGTCCTGACTTTC. Protein sequence: CASNIDQGANVLTF.

The rearrangement links TRBV9 to TRBJ1-5; possible D gene TRBD1, 5 bases. CDR1 is SGDLS, CDR2 YYNGEE, per germline. Trimming took 3 bases from V and 6 from J, leaving 16 bases between them. The CDR3 has 15 amino acids. In nucleotides, the CDR3 is TGTGCCAGCAGCGAGATCCCGGCAGGGAGTCAGCCCCAGCATTTT. Its translation is CASSEIPAGSQPQHF. Complete variable domain (other parts from reference TRBV9 and TRBJ1-5): DSGVTQTPKHLITATGQRVTLRCSPRSGDLSVYWYQQSLDQGLQFLIQYYNGEERAKGNILERFSAQQFPDLHSELNLSSLELGDSALYFCASSEIPAGSQPQHFGDGTRLSIL.

The V call is TRBV28, the J call TRBJ1-2; a weak D match, TRBD1 (5 bases). The germline V gene encodes CDR1 MDHEN and CDR2 SYDVKM. The CDR3 is 11 residues long. Trimming shortened V by 4 bases and J by 7 bases, and 7 bases separated the two germline ends. This chain's CDR3 is CASSSRGGYTF. CDR3 bases: TGTGCCAGCAGTTCTAGGGGTGGCTACACCTTC.

The chain links TRBV6-1 to TRBJ1-5; D is undetermined. Per germline, CDR1 MNHNS and CDR2 SASEGT. The CDR3 has 16 residues. Trimming removed 0 bases at V and 6 bases at J, with 15 bases between. The CDR3 nucleotides are TGTGCCAGCAGTGAAGCAGCCGGGTGGGCCATTCAGCCCCAGCATTTT. It specifies CASSEAAGWAIQPQHF.

The chain employs TRBV19 and TRBJ1-2; D not resolved. The V and J ends lost 4 bases and 4 bases respectively, with 13 bases between them. In germline, CDR1 is LNHDA, CDR2 SQIVND (reference sequence). The CDR3 is 14 residues long. Here the CDR3 reads CASSTSGASYGYTF. CDR3 DNA sequence: TGTGCCAGTAGTACCTCTGGTGCCTCCTATGGCTACACCTTC.

The genes are TRBV27 and TRBJ2-7; the match to TRBD1 covers 8 bases. The CDR3 contains 15 residues. V was clipped by 2 bases and J by 3 bases; unmatched bases: 6. The germline V gene has CDR1 MNHEY and CDR2 SMNVEV (reference sequence). This CDR3 is CASSLGTGAFYEQYF. Here the CDR3 DNA reads TGTGCCAGCAGTTTAGGGACAGGCGCATTCTACGAGCAGTACTTC.

The chain joins TRBV30 to TRBJ2-1; D tentatively reads TRBD1 or TRBD2 (5 bases each). The CDR3 consists of 14 residues. Germline V gene data show CDR1 as GTSNPN and CDR2 as SVGIG (reference sequence). Between the trimmed V and J ends, which lost 5 bases and 1 base, there was a span of 12 bases. CDR3 in DNA: TGTGCCTGGGTCGGGACCACTTCCTACAATGAGCAGTTCTTC. Its protein is CAWVGTTSYNEQFF.

The chain combines TRBV19 with TRBJ2-1; D gene ambiguous. V was shortened by 6 bases and J by 4 bases, with 7 bases between the two germline ends. The length of the CDR3 is 12 residues. Germline V gene lookup returns CDR1 LNHDA and CDR2 SQIVND (reference sequence). The DNA of the CDR3 is TGTGCCAGTAGATCAGGATACAATGAGCAGTTCTTC. Translation gives CASRSGYNEQFF. Filled out from reference TRBV19 and TRBJ2-1, the complete variable domain reads DGGITQSPKYLFRKEGQNVTLSCEQNLNHDAMYWYRQDPGQGLRLIYYSQIVNDFQKGDIAEGYSVSREKKESFPLTVTSAQKNPTAFYLCASRSGYNEQFFGPGTRLTVL.

In the case of this clone: The germline gene is not matched at one end of the junction; a read error may be the cause. The chain carries TRBV7-7 and TRBJ2-5; 7 nucleotides agree with TRBD1. The CDR3 is 21 residues long. CDR1 is SSHAT and CDR2 is FNYEAQ in the germline V gene (reference sequence). The CDR3 loop reads CASSLGNGRPPGGQDQETQYF. CDR3 coding DNA: TGTGCTAGCAGCTTAGGAAATGGTCGGCCCCCAGGGGGACAAGACCAAGAGACCCAGTACTTC.

V gene TRBV29-1 combines with J gene TRBJ2-5; 7 nucleotides agree with TRBD1. Germline CDR1 and CDR2: SQVTM and ANQGSEA. The J segment lost 5 bases and the V segment lost 6 bases, leaving 15 bases of the junction unmatched. The CDR3 is 15 amino acids. The CDR3 protein is CSVNIRQGLGETQYF. The DNA of the CDR3 is TGCAGCGTGAACATACGACAGGGCTTGGGGGAGACCCAGTACTTC. Looking up the rest from reference TRBV29-1 and TRBJ2-5 gives the full variable domain: SAVISQKPSRDICQRGTSLTIQCQVDSQVTMMFWYRQQPGQSLTLIATANQGSEATYESGFVIDKFPISRPNLTFSTLTVSNMSPEDSSIYLCSVNIRQGLGETQYFGPGTRLLVL.

This clone was recorded once. The chain recombines TRBV9 with TRBJ2-2; D remains ambiguous. This CDR3 region has 15 residues. V was pared by 0 bases and J by 3 bases, with 9 bases between. Germline CDR1 and CDR2: SGDLS and YYNGEE. The CDR3 is CASSVVGRYTGELFF. The CDR3 bases are TGTGCCAGCAGCGTAGTTGGCAGATACACCGGGGAGCTGTTTTTT.

This chain links TRBV5-1 with TRBJ1-1; TRBD1 is a possible D gene (5 bases). There are 14 residues in the CDR3. Germline loops: CDR1 SGHRS, CDR2 YFSETQ. V was shortened by 1 base and J by 0 bases, with 7 bases between the two germline ends. CDR3 loop: CASSLTGMNTEAFF. CDR3 nucleotides: TGCGCCAGCAGCTTGACAGGTATGAACACTGAAGCTTTCTTT. The variable domain in full, with the rest retrieved from reference TRBV5-1 and TRBJ1-1, is KAGVTQTPRYLIKTRGQQVTLSCSPISGHRSVSWYQQTPGQGLQFLFEYFSETQRNKGNFPGRFSGRQFSNSRSEMNVSTLELGDSALYLCASSLTGMNTEAFFGQGTRLTVV.

CDR3 sequence reads: CASSLAGGVDTQYF. DNA of the CDR3: TGTGCCAGCAGCTTAGCGGGGGGGGTAGATACGCAGTATTTT. This sequence joins TRBV7-2 and TRBJ2-3; 7 positions match TRBD2. The CDR3 is 14 amino acids. V shed 0 bases, J shed 5 bases, and the junction held 2 bases outside the gene matches. Germline V gene sequence: CDR1 SGHTA, CDR2 FQGNSA.

The chain couples TRBV30 to TRBJ1-2, with a weak D call TRBD1 (5 bases). The length of the CDR3 is 14 residues. The germline V and J ends were trimmed by 2 bases and 7 bases, with 17 bases remaining between them. Germline CDR1 GTSNPN, CDR2 SVGIG (reference sequence). The DNA of the CDR3 is TGTGCCTGGAGTTACGGGCTGGGGGGGAGTGGCTACACCTTC. Translation: CAWSYGLGGSGYTF.

The rearrangement links TRBV27 to TRBJ1-4; D perhaps matches TRBD1 (6 bases). The CDR3 covers 14 residues. V was clipped by 6 bases and J by 5 bases, with 13 bases between them. Germline CDR1 MNHEY, CDR2 SMNVEV (reference sequence). The CDR3 DNA reads TGTGCCAGCAGCACAGGGTTAGGGAATGAAAAACTGTTTTTT. This sequence encodes CASSTGLGNEKLFF.

There are a few counts of this clone. The genes are TRBV19 and TRBJ1-5; possible D gene TRBD1, 5 bases. Germline loops: CDR1 LNHDA, CDR2 SQIVND (reference sequence). The CDR3 totals 16 residues. The V gene lost 5 bases and the J gene lost 0 bases, with 14 bases spanning the gap. The CDR3 DNA reads TGTGCCAGTAGTTTGTACTGGGGCGTTAGCAATCAGCCCCAGCATTTT. Protein sequence: CASSLYWGVSNQPQHF.

This clone was seen only a few times. The chain carries TRBV5-1 and TRBJ1-6; D gene uncertain. This CDR3 has 14 amino acids. V shed 4 bases and J shed 5 bases, with 10 bases lying between them. Germline-derived CDR1 and CDR2 are SGHRS and YFSETQ. The CDR3 nucleotides read TGCGCCAGCAGCCCTGCCGGGGATAATTCACCCCTCCACTTT. It translates to CASSPAGDNSPLHF.

The chain carries TRBV7-3 and TRBJ2-3; D is unclear. Germline-derived CDR1 and CDR2 are SGHTA and FQGTGA. The CDR3 length is 14 residues. Trimming took off 2 bases at V and 1 base at J, with 7 bases between the two ends. In DNA, the CDR3 is TGTGCCAGCAGCTTACTCTGGGGCACAGATACGCAGTATTTT. It codes for CASSLLWGTDTQYF.